This T cell receptor (beta chain) was documented in a study of shared clonotypes between healthy human individuals. Study conclusions and caveats: Sharing across four donors was seen in 4.5% to 6.5% of naive CD4 clonotypes.

Comments on this clone: The target antigen is unknown.

The authors split each subset's genomic DNA evenly across several immunoSEQ plates. In the original processing: Filtering differed because ImmunoSEQ produced junction-only sequences that carried no quality scores. Generated by immunoSEQ multiplex PCR, the TCRdb table keeps only in-frame clones and is missing some. The V and J calls and the clone size are those of that table, but D and trimming were determined from the DNA. The data hold under 2.5 million clones, with 85% to 95% observed a single time. This CDR3 contains 15 residues. Trimming took off 2 bases at V and 1 base at J, with 9 bases between the two ends. Germline V gene lookup returns CDR1 LNHDA and CDR2 SQIVND (reference sequence).

This receptor was obtained from a man aged 18 to 29 in good health. Some clones in this sample may be carry-over from other donors' samples. The chain joins TRBV19 to TRBJ1-3; no firm D call. The specimen sequenced was naive CD4+ T cells from PBMCs. The subset here: CD45RA+ positively selected. The chain's CDR3 is CASSIKLASGNTIYF. CDR3 nucleotide sequence: TGTGCCAGTAGTATAAAGCTGGCTTCTGGAAACACCATATATTTT.